Given below is one T cell receptor beta chain in context. Authors' data handling: Counts of nucleated cells, estimated from reference gene primer amplification, were obtained. Sequencing used immunoSEQ multiplex PCR; TCRdb keeps in-frame clones, though not all of them. V and J calls and clone size follow that table, whereas D and trimming were derived from the DNA. Of 59,000 or so clones in the sample, around 84% were seen once. This sample was included in a study of blood T cell repertoires in COVID-19. Study-level background: The study drew acute and convalescent COVID-19 samples from the United States, Italy and Spain. In each case, the material was cDNA or gDNA derived from T cells, B-cell-depleted T cells, or PBMCs.

The CDR3 has 15 amino acids. Germline V gives CDR1 LNHDA, CDR2 SQIVND (reference sequence). The V end was cut by 2 bases, the J end by 4 bases, with 14 bases between. This chain connects TRBV19 to TRBJ2-5, with a tentative D call TRBD1 (6 bases). The clonotype originates from a man aged 60 to 69 with acute or convalescent COVID-19. Material: peripheral blood. DNA of the CDR3: TGTGCCAGTAGTATATCCGGACAGAAAGGAGAGACCCAGTACTTC. Protein sequence: CASSISGQKGETQYF.